This entry describes one TCR beta chain. Germline V gene sequence: CDR1 MNHEY, CDR2 SVGAGI. This CDR3 has 15 amino acids. V lost 6 bases to trimming and J lost 7 bases; unmatched junction nucleotides: 6. Authors' processing steps: Reference gene primer amplification gave nucleated cell count estimates. Profiled with immunoSEQ multiplex PCR; TCRdb holds only in-frame clones, not every one. That table is the source of V, J and clone size, and D and trimming were worked out from the DNA. The sample has 250,000 or so clones; over 80% are singletons. The data originate from a study of blood T cell repertoires in COVID-19. Study context: The United States, Italy and Spain provided the acute and convalescent COVID-19 samples.

The gene calls are TRBV6-5 and TRBJ2-1; 13 positions match TRBD2. Sample: peripheral blood. The clonotype was recovered from a man younger than 45 who had recovered from COVID-19. CDR3 nucleotides: TGTGCCAGCAGGGGACTAGCGGGGTTGGGGAATGAGCAGTTCTTC. As protein: CASRGLAGLGNEQFF.